This T cell receptor beta chain was documented in a study of radiation and T cells in renal cell carcinoma. The method was immunoSEQ multiplex PCR; TCRdb's version includes in-frame clones alone and lacks a portion of them. The repertoire holds 70,000 to 100,000 clones, with approximately 80% as singletons. In this sample, this clone turned up a few times. Documented time point: baseline pretreatment blood. Treatment: 15 Gy SBRT to primary tumor, nephrectomy 4 weeks later. The germline CDR1 and CDR2 sequences are SGHTA and FQGNSA. Unmatched junction bases numbered 10, after V lost 7 bases and J lost 5 bases. This CDR3 spans 14 amino acids.

The chain joins TRBV7-2 to TRBJ1-1; 7 positions agree with TRBD1. Here the sequenced sample was blood, taken from a patient whose treatment included radiotherapy and nephrectomy. The sequence was collected from a man between 60 and 75 years old with renal cell carcinoma. The CDR3 DNA reads TGTGCCAGCACCAGGGGGGAAGGGTGGACTGAAGCTTTCTTT. Encoded protein: CASTRGEGWTEAFF. Filled out from reference TRBV7-2 and TRBJ1-1, the complete variable domain reads GAGVSQSPSNKVTEKGKDVELRCDPISGHTALYWYRQSLGQGLEFLIYFQGNSAPDKSGLPSDRFSAERTGGSVSTLTIQRTQQEDSAVYLCASTRGEGWTEAFFGQGTRLTVV.